Listed below are T cell receptor beta chains from one sample, sequenced in a study of vaccination and CD4 T cells after COVID-19. MiXCR, applied by TCRdb to the PCR reads, yields one record per CDR3 protein. This table holds some 33,000 distinct CDR3 sequences, more than 35% found once. The material sequenced was CD4+ T cells from blood, taken about 7 months after SARS-CoV-2 vaccination. The receptors derive from a human donor who had recovered from COVID-19. CDR3s include the opening cysteine and the closing phenylalanine or tryptophan. D genes are given only for firm matches. Clone size is shown for a subset of rows, as once, few, many or a class of expanded clone.

D gene,clone size,J gene,V gene,CDR3 DNA,CDR3 protein
TRBD1,once,TRBJ2-3,TRBV7-9,TGTGCCAGCAGCCGATGGGACAGGGGGCCCTCAGATACGCAGTATTTT,CASSRWDRGPSDTQYF
TRBD2,NA,TRBJ2-5,TRBV14,TGTGCCAGCAGCCAACAGAGCGGGAGGGCCCGGGAGACCCAGTACTTC,CASSQQSGRARETQYF
TRBD2,few,TRBJ2-2,TRBV19,TGTGCCAGTGCCGATAGCGGGAGGGAAGTCGGGGAGCTGTTTTTT,CASADSGREVGELFF
NA,NA,TRBJ2-5,TRBV28,TGTGCCACCGACGGGAGCGACAGAGGGAACGAAGAGACCCAGTACTTC,CATDGSDRGNEETQYF
NA,NA,TRBJ2-6,TRBV4-2,TGTGCCAGCAGCCAAGATGGGACCTCTGGGGCCAACGTCCTGACTTTC,CASSQDGTSGANVLTF
TRBD1,NA,TRBJ2-2,TRBV11-3,TGTGCCAGCAGCTTAGATACAGGGGGCGACATCGGGGAGCTGTTTTTT,CASSLDTGGDIGELFF
NA,NA,TRBJ2-7,TRBV6-1,TGTGCTTCTAGTGAGGGGATCGCTTACGAGCAGTACTTC,CASSEGIAYEQYF
TRBD1,few,TRBJ1-6,TRBV6-1,TGTGCCAGCAGTGAAGCAGGGGGCGCTTCACCCCTCCACTTT,CASSEAGGASPLHF
NA,NA,TRBJ2-1,TRBV21-1,TGTGCCAGCAGCAAAAAGAGGACCATTTACAATGAGCAGTTCTTC,CASSKKRTIYNEQFF
NA,few,TRBJ1-6,TRBV7-2,TGTGCCAGCAGCCCGGGCCCTAATAATTCACCCCTCCACTTT,CASSPGPNNSPLHF
NA,few,TRBJ1-5,TRBV7-9,TGTGCCAGCAGCTTGGGGGGGCAGCCCCAGCATTTT,CASSLGGQPQHF
NA,NA,TRBJ2-1,TRBV20-1,TGCAGTGCTAGACCCGGGCCCAGCTCCTACAATGAGCAGTTCTTC,CSARPGPSSYNEQFF
TRBD2,few,TRBJ2-5,TRBV4-1,TGCGCCAGCAGCCAATTCCTAGCGGGAGCTCAAGAGACCCAGTACTTC,CASSQFLAGAQETQYF
TRBD1,NA,TRBJ1-2,TRBV28,TGTGCCAGCGGGACAGCGTGGAGCTATGGCTACACCTTC,CASGTAWSYGYTF
TRBD2,NA,TRBJ2-5,TRBV28,TGTGCCAGCAGTACCCAGGGGACTAGGTCCCGAGAGACCCAGTACTTC,CASSTQGTRSRETQYF
NA,few,TRBJ1-5,TRBV6-1,TGTGCCAGCAGTGAGCAGAGCAATCAGCCCCAGCATTTT,CASSEQSNQPQHF
NA,once,TRBJ2-2,TRBV10-3,TGTGCCATCAGTTGGGTTCGATCCGGGGAGCTGTTTTTT,CAISWVRSGELFF
NA,once,TRBJ2-1,TRBV6-5,TGTGCCAGCAGTTACTCATCCGGGGGCGCAGGGTATGAGCAGTTCTTC,CASSYSSGGAGYEQFF
NA,NA,TRBJ2-1,TRBV19,TGTGCCAGCCAGGGAGCACCCTCCTACAATGAGCAGTTCTTC,CASQGAPSYNEQFF
NA,few,TRBJ2-2,TRBV20-1,TGCAGTGCCTTCCCCAAGGCGAACACCGGGGAGCTGTTTTTT,CSAFPKANTGELFF
NA,NA,TRBJ1-1,TRBV18,TGTGCCAGCTCACCAACTCAGGGAGGGAACACTGAAGCTTTCTTT,CASSPTQGGNTEAFF
NA,NA,TRBJ2-3,TRBV20-1,TGCAGTGCTAGAGATCCCAGGGATAGCACAGATACGCAGTATTTT,CSARDPRDSTDTQYF
NA,NA,TRBJ2-3,TRBV7-6,TGTGCCAGCAGCCCTCGGGGTACTAGCACAGATACGCAGTATTTT,CASSPRGTSTDTQYF
NA,NA,TRBJ2-7,TRBV29-1,TGCAGCGTTGAAGATTCTGACGAGCAGTACTTC,CSVEDSDEQYF
NA,once,TRBJ1-3,TRBV6-1,TGTGCCAGGTTACAGGAGACTGGAAACACCATATATTTT,CARLQETGNTIYF
TRBD1,NA,TRBJ1-2,TRBV20-1,TGCAGTGCCCTCAAACAGGGGGCGGATTATGGCTACACCTTC,CSALKQGADYGYTF
TRBD1,NA,TRBJ1-1,TRBV15,TGTGCCACCAGATTTGGGACAGTAAACACTGAAGCTTTCTTT,CATRFGTVNTEAFF
NA,NA,TRBJ1-5,TRBV18,TGTGCCAGCTCACCAAACGATCAGCCCCAGCATTTT,CASSPNDQPQHF
TRBD1,NA,TRBJ1-2,TRBV28,TGTGCCAGCAGTTTACCCTCCCTAACAGGGGTCGGTGCTGGCTACACCTTC,CASSLPSLTGVGAGYTF
NA,NA,TRBJ1-3,TRBV7-9,TGTGCCAGCAGCTTAGTTCAGGGCTCGAACACCATATATTTT,CASSLVQGSNTIYF
NA,few,TRBJ2-5,TRBV20-1,TGCAGTGCTCCCCCTAGCTTCAAAGAGACCCAGTACTTC,CSAPPSFKETQYF
NA,NA,TRBJ2-1,TRBV24-1,TGTGCCACCAGTGTCAACAGAGACCACAATGAGCAGTTCTTC,CATSVNRDHNEQFF
NA,NA,TRBJ2-6,TRBV6-1,TGTGCCACCCAAATTAGGTCTGGGCAGGGGTATTCTGGGGCCAACGTCCTGACTTTC,CATQIRSGQGYSGANVLTF
TRBD1,NA,TRBJ1-5,TRBV4-1,TGCGCCAGCAGCCAGGCGACAGGGAAGGGGCAGCCCCAGCATTTT,CASSQATGKGQPQHF
TRBD1,NA,TRBJ1-2,TRBV6-1,TGTGCCAGCAGTGGACAGGGGAGTTACGGCTACAGCTTC,CASSGQGSYGYSF
NA,NA,TRBJ2-7,TRBV18,TGTGCCAGCTCAACTAACTCAGCCTACGAGCAGTACTTC,CASSTNSAYEQYF
NA,few,TRBJ2-7,TRBV20-1,TGCAGTGCTAGAGATCGGATGAGCCCAAGGGAGTACTTC,CSARDRMSPREYF
NA,NA,TRBJ2-2,TRBV6-1,TGTGCCAGCAGTGAAGCGGGAGACACCGGGGAGCTGTTTTTT,CASSEAGDTGELFF
TRBD2,few,TRBJ2-7,TRBV28,TGTGCCAGCAGTTTAAGTAGCGGGAGTTTTAACGAGCAGTACTTC,CASSLSSGSFNEQYF
TRBD1,NA,TRBJ2-3,TRBV28,TGTGCCAGCAGTACAGGGGGCTCAGGAAGCGATACGCAGTATTTT,CASSTGGSGSDTQYF
NA,NA,TRBJ2-4,TRBV2,TGTGCCAGCAGCAGGGAATGGGACATTCAGTACTTC,CASSREWDIQYF
NA,few,TRBJ1-2,TRBV29-1,TGCAGCGTTCCTTGGGGGGGAAGTGCCTACACCTTC,CSVPWGGSAYTF
TRBD2,NA,TRBJ2-3,TRBV19,TGTGCCAGTAGTATGGGACTACGCACAGATACGCAGTATTTT,CASSMGLRTDTQYF
TRBD2,few,TRBJ2-3,TRBV27,TGTGCCAGCAGTATAGGGACTAGCGGCACAGATACGCAGTATTTT,CASSIGTSGTDTQYF
NA,NA,TRBJ2-6,TRBV28,TGTGCCAGCAGAAACAGGGTCGATGGGGCCAACGTCCTGACTTTC,CASRNRVDGANVLTF
TRBD1,NA,TRBJ2-7,TRBV2,TGTACCACCGGACAGGGCTGGGTTTACGAGCAGTACTTC,CTTGQGWVYEQYF
TRBD2,few,TRBJ2-7,TRBV7-2,TGTGCCAGCAGCTTGGAAAGCGGGGGATCCTACGAGCAGTACTTC,CASSLESGGSYEQYF
TRBD2,NA,TRBJ2-5,TRBV4-2,TGTGCCAGCAGCCAATGGCTAGCGGGAGCAGAGACCCAGTACTTC,CASSQWLAGAETQYF
NA,NA,TRBJ2-1,TRBV6-5,TGTGCCAGCAGATACGACTCCTACAATGAGCAGTTCTTC,CASRYDSYNEQFF